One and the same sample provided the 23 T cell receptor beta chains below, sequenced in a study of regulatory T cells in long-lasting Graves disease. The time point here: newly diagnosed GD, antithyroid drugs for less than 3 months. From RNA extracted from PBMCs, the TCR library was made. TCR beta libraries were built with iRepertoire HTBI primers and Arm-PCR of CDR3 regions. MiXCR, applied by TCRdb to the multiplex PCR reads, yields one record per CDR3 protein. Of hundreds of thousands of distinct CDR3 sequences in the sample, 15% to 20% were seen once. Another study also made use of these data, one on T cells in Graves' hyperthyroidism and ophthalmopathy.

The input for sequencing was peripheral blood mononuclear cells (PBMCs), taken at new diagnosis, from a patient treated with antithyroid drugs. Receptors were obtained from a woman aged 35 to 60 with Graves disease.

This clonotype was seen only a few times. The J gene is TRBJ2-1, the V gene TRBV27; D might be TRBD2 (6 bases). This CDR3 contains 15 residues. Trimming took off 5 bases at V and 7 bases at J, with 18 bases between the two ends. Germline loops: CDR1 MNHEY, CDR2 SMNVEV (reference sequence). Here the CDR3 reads CASSPGLYRWNEQFF. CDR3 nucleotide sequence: TGTGCCAGCAGTCCGGGACTTTACCGATGGAATGAGCAGTTCTTC.

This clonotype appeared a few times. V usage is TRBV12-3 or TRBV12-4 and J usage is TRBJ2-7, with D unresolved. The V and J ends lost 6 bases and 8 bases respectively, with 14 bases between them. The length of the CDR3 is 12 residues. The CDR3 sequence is CASSPGHGKQYF. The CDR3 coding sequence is TGTGCCAGCAGCCCCGGTCATGGGAAGCAGTACTTC.

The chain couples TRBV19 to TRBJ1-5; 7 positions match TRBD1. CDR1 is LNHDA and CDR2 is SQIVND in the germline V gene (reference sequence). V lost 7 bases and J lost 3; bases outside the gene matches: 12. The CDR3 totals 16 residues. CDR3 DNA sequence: TGTGCCAGTAAAGAGAGGGCGACAGGGCCCAATCAGCCCCAGCATTTT. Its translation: CASKERATGPNQPQHF.

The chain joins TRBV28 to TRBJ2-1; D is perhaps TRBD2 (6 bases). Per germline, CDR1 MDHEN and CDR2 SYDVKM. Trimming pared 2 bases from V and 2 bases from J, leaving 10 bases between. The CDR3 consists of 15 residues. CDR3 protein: CASSLRAGPYNEQFF. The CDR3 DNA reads TGTGCCAGCAGTTTAAGGGCGGGGCCCTACAATGAGCAGTTCTTC.

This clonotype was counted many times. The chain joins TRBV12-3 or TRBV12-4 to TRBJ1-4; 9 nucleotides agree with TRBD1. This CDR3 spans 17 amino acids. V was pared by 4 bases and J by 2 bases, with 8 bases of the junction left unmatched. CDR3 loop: CASSSPGQGTTNEKLFF. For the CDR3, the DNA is TGTGCCAGCAGTTCACCGGGACAGGGAACGACTAATGAAAAACTGTTTTTT.

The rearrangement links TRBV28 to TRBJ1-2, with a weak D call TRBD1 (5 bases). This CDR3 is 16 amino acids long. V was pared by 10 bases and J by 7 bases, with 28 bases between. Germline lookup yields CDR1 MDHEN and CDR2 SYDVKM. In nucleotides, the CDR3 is TGTGCCATCCAACTTAAGCGGGGGGGGACCGGGAGTGGCTACACCTTC. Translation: CAIQLKRGGTGSGYTF.

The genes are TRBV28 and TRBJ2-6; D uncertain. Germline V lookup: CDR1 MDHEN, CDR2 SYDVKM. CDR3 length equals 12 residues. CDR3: CAATSGANVLTF. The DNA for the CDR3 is TGTGCAGCCACCTCTGGGGCCAACGTCCTGACTTTC.

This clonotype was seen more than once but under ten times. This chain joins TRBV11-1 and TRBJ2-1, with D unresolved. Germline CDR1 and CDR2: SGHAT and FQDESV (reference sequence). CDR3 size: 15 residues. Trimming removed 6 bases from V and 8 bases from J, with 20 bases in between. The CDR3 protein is CASSPGQEWLDEQFF. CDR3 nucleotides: TGTGCCAGCAGTCCCGGCCAGGAGTGGTTAGATGAGCAGTTCTTC.

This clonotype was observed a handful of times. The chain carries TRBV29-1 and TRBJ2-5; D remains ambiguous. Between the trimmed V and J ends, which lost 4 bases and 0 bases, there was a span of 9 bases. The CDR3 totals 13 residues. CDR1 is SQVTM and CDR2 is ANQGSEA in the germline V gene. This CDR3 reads CSVVRNDQETQYF. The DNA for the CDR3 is TGCAGCGTTGTGCGGAACGACCAAGAGACCCAGTACTTC.

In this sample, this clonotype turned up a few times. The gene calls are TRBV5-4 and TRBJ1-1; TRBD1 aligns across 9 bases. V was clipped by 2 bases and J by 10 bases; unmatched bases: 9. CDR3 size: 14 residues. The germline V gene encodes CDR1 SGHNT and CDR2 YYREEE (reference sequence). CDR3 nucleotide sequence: TGTGCCAGCAGCTTTACAGGGGGCTCTGGCCTAGCTTTCTTT. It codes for CASSFTGGSGLAFF.

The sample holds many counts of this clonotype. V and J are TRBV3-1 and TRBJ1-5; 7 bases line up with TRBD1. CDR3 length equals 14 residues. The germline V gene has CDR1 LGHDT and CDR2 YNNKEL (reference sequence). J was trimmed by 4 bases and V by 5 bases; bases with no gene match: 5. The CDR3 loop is CASSWGQWNQPQHF. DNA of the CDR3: TGTGCCAGCAGCTGGGGACAGTGGAATCAGCCCCAGCATTTT.

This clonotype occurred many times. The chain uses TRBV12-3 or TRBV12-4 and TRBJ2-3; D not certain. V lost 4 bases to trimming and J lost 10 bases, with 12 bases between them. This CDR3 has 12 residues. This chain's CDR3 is CASSSIQIAQYF. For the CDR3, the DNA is TGTGCCAGCAGTTCTATACAGATCGCGCAGTATTTT.

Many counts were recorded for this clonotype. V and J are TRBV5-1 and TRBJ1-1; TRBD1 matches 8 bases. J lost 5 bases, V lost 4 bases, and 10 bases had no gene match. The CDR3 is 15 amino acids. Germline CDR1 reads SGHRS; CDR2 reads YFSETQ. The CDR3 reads CASSPPTGGGTEAFF. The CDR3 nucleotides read TGCGCCAGCAGCCCGCCAACAGGGGGTGGAACTGAAGCTTTCTTT.

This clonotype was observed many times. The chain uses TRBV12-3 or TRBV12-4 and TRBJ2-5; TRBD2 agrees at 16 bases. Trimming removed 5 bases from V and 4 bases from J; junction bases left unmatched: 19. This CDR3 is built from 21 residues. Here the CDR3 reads CASSQSDRPGTSGGARETQYF. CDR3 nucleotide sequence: TGTGCCAGCAGTCAATCTGACCGCCCCGGGACTAGCGGGGGGGCCCGAGAGACCCAGTACTTC.

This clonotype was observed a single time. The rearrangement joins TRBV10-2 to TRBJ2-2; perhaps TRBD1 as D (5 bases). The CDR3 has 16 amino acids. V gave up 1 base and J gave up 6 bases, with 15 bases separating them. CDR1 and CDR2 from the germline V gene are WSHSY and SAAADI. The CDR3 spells CASSEFRVVNAGELFF. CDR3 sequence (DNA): TGCGCCAGCAGTGAGTTCAGGGTGGTAAACGCCGGGGAGCTGTTTTTT.

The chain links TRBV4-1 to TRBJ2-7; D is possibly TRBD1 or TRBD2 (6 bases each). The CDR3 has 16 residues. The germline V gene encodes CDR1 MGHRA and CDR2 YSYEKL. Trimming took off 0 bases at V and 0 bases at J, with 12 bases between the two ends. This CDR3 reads CASSQEGGGSSYEQYF. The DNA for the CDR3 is TGCGCCAGCAGCCAAGAAGGGGGAGGAAGCTCCTACGAGCAGTACTTC.

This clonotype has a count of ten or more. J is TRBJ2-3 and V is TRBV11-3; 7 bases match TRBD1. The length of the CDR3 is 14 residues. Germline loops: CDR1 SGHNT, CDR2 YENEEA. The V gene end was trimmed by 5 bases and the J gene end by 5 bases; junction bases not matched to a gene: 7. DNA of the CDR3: TGTGCCAGCAGCCAAAGACAGGGTGGAGATACGCAGTATTTT. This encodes CASSQRQGGDTQYF.

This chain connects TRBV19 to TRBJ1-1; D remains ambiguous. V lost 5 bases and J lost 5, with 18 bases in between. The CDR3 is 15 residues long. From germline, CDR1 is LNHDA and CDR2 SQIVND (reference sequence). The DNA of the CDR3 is TGTGCCAGTAGTCGACCCGGGTCTCGAGGGACTGAAGCTTTCTTT. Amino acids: CASSRPGSRGTEAFF.

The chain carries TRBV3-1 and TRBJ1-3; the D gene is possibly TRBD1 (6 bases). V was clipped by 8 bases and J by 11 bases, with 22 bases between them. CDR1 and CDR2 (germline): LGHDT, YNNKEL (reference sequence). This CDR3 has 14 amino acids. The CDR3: CASGYRTAGTAIYF. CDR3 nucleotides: TGTGCCAGCGGCTACCGGACAGCCGGAACAGCCATATATTTT.

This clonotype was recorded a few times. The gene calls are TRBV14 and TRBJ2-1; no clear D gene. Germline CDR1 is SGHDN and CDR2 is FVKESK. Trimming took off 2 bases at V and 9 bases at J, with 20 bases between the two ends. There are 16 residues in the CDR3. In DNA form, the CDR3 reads TGTGCCAGCAGCCAATTCCCAGGAACACCCAACGGTGAGCAGTTCTTC. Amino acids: CASSQFPGTPNGEQFF.

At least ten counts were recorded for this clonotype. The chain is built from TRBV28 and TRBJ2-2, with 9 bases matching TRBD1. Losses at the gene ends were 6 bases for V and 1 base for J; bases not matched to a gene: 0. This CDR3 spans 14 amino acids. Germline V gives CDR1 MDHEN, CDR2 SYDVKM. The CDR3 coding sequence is TGTGCCAGCAGGGGACAGGGGAACACCGGGGAGCTGTTTTTT. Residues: CASRGQGNTGELFF.

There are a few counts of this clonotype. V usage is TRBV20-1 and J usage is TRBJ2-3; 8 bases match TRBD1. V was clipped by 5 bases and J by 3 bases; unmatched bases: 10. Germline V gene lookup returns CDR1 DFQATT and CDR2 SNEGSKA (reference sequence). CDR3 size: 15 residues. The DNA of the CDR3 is TGCAGTGCTTTCGACCGGGACAGGAATACAGATACGCAGTATTTT. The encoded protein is CSAFDRDRNTDTQYF.

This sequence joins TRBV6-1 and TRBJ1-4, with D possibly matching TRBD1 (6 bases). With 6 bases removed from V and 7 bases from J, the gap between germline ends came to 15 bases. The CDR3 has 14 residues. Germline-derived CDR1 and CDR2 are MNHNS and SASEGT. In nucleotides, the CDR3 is TGTGCCAGCAGGGAATTGGGGGCTGGTGAAAAACTGTTTTTT. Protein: CASRELGAGEKLFF.